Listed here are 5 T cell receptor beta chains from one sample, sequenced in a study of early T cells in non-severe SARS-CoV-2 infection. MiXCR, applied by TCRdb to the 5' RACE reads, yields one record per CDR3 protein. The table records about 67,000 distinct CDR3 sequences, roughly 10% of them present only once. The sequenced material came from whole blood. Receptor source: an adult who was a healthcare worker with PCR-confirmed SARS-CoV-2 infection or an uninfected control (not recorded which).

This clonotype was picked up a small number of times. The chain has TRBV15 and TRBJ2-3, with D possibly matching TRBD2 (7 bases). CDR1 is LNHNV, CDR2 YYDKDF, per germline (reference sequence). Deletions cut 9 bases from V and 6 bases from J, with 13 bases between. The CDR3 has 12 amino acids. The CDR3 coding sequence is TGTGCCACGGCGGGGGCAGATGATACGCAGTATTTT. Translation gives CATAGADDTQYF.

CDR3 sequence reads: CASSLFGENTGELFF. CDR3 sequence (DNA): TGCGCCAGCAGCTTGTTTGGGGAAAACACCGGGGAGCTGTTTTTT. This chain joins TRBV5-1 and TRBJ2-2; D call uncertain. CDR1 is SGHRS, CDR2 YFSETQ, per germline. The CDR3 extends over 15 amino acids. Trimming removed 1 base at V and 2 bases at J, with 9 bases between.

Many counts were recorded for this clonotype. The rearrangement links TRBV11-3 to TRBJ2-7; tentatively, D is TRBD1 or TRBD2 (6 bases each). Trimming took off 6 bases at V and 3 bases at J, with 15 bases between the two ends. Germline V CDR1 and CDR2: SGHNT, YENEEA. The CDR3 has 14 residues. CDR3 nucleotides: TGTGCCAGCAGTCCTTCCAGGGGAGGCTACGAGCAGTACTTC. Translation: CASSPSRGGYEQYF.

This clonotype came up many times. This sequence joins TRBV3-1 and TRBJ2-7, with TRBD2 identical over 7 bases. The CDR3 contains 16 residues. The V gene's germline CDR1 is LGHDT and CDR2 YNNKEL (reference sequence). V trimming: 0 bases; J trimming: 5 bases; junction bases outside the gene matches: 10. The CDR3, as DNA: TGTGCCAGCAGCCAAGACGGTCGACTAGCATCACACGAGCAGTACTTC. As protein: CASSQDGRLASHEQYF.

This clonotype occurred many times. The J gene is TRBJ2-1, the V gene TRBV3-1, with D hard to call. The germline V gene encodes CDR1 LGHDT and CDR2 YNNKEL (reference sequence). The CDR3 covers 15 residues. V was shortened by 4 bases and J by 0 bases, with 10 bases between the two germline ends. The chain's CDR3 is CASSRRSDSYNEQFF. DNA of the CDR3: TGTGCCAGCAGCCGACGGAGTGACTCCTACAATGAGCAGTTCTTC.